This section outlines one T cell receptor beta chain sequence together with its context. Some clones are missing from TCRdb's copy, which holds only in-frame ones; the method was immunoSEQ multiplex PCR. This sample has just over 300,000 clones, with 65% to 90% found just once. The entry originates in a study of blood T cell repertoires in COVID-19. This CDR3 region has 14 residues. V dropped 8 bases and J dropped 2 bases, with 15 bases sitting between them. In germline, CDR1 is LGHDT, CDR2 YNNKEL (reference sequence). Sequenced sample: PBMCs or T cells enriched from blood (not recorded which). V usage is TRBV3-1 (or the pseudogene TRBV3-2) and J usage is TRBJ1-2; no definite D call. The TCR sequence derives from a man aged 25-45 years who had recovered from COVID-19. CDR3 in amino acids: CASGSLFPNYGYTF. CDR3 nucleotide sequence: TGTGCCAGCGGCTCATTATTCCCCAACTATGGCTACACCTTC.